The source of this T cell receptor beta chain is a study of T cell responses to AZD1222 COVID-19 vaccine. Points from the study as a whole: Among spike-specific TCRs, nearly half reportedly target unmutated variant regions. Seropositive at baseline were only 5 or 6 AZD1222 recipients. Donors, mostly white British, included more females; clonal diversity was possibly underestimated.

Sequencing used immunoSEQ multiplex PCR; TCRdb keeps in-frame clones, though not all of them. The table lists approximately 89,000 clones, 85% to 95% of them singletons. CDR1 and CDR2 (germline): SGHTA, FQGNSA. V was clipped by 3 bases and J by 7 bases, with 10 bases between them. The CDR3 is made up of 13 amino acids. On this clone itself: Its cognate antigen is unknown.

The rearrangement uses TRBV7-2 and TRBJ1-5; D is possibly TRBD1 (6 bases). The starting material was peripheral blood, obtained on day 0 of MenACWY control vaccination. This sequence was found in an adult in good health. CDR3 protein: CASSFTGAQPQHF. In DNA form, the CDR3 reads TGTGCCAGCAGCTTTACGGGGGCCCAGCCCCAGCATTTT.